The 11 T cell receptor beta chains in this list originate from one sample, sequenced in a study of blood T cell repertoires in COVID-19. Data came from immunoSEQ multiplex PCR; TCRdb stores just in-frame clones and leaves some out. The profile shows 110,000 or so clones, roughly 79% of them singletons. Source material: peripheral blood. These TCRs come from a human donor in a cohort sampled during active COVID-19.

This clone was observed a single time. The chain links TRBV11-2 to TRBJ2-5; 10 bases are shared with TRBD2. The CDR3 contains 17 residues. Germline assignment: CDR1 SGHAT and CDR2 FQNNGV. The trim removed 3 bases at V and 2 bases at J, leaving 9 bases unmatched. DNA of the CDR3: TGTGCCAGCAGCTTGCAGACTCGGACTAGCGGTCAAGAGACCCAGTACTTC. It codes for CASSLQTRTSGQETQYF.

The V and J genes are TRBV25-1 and TRBJ1-2, with 9 bases that match TRBD1. Germline CDR1 reads MGHDK; CDR2 reads SYGVNS. CDR3 size: 13 residues. Trimming at V came to 4 bases and at J to 7 bases, leaving 4 bases not matched to a gene. The CDR3 loop reads CASSGDRVFGYTF. CDR3 DNA sequence: TGTGCCAGCAGTGGGGACAGGGTCTTTGGCTACACCTTC.

The chain couples TRBV24-1 to TRBJ1-5; D perhaps matches TRBD1 (6 bases). The CDR3 length is 14 residues. V shed 4 bases and J shed 6 bases, with 12 bases lying between them. Germline V gene data show CDR1 as KGHDR and CDR2 as SFDVKD. In DNA form, the CDR3 reads TGTGCCACCAGTGACCAGGGGCCAGCTCAGCCCCAGCATTTT. It codes for CATSDQGPAQPQHF.

This clone was found a few times. This chain connects TRBV5-4 to TRBJ1-2; 7 nucleotides align to TRBD1. Germline CDR1 is SGHNT and CDR2 is YYREEE (reference sequence). The CDR3 is 16 residues long. With V trimmed by 0 bases and J by 4 bases, 9 bases remained unmatched. The CDR3 here is CASSLATAGGGYGYTF. CDR3 DNA: TGTGCCAGCAGCTTGGCCACGGCAGGGGGAGGCTATGGCTACACCTTC.

The V and J genes are TRBV7-9 and TRBJ1-5; 8 bases match TRBD1. With 5 bases clipped from V and 2 bases from J, the junction kept 8 bases outside the gene matches. This CDR3 contains 16 residues. Germline lookup yields CDR1 SEHNR and CDR2 FQNEAQ (reference sequence). The CDR3 spells CASSARTGFGNQPQHF. The DNA for the CDR3 is TGTGCCAGCAGCGCAAGGACAGGGTTCGGCAATCAGCCCCAGCATTTT.

The rearrangement links TRBV5-1 to TRBJ2-7, with TRBD2 matching 12 bases. This CDR3 has 15 amino acids. CDR1 and CDR2 (germline): SGHRS, YFSETQ. Trimming took 0 bases from V and 6 from J; bases not matched to a gene: 4. CDR3 coding DNA: TGCGCCAGCAGCTTGGCCGAACTAGCGGGAGGCGAGCAGTACTTC. It yields the protein CASSLAELAGGEQYF.

The rearrangement uses TRBV10-3 and TRBJ2-7; the D gene is possibly TRBD2 (5 bases). Trimming took 3 bases from V and 4 from J, leaving 10 bases between them. CDR1 is ENHRY, CDR2 SYGVKD, per germline. CDR3 length: 13 amino acids. The CDR3 DNA reads TGTGCCATCAGTGACAGGCCGGGGTACGAGCAGTACTTC. It codes for CAISDRPGYEQYF.

V and J are TRBV7-9 and TRBJ1-2; 8 nucleotides agree with TRBD1. The CDR3 totals 15 residues. The V segment lost 5 bases and the J segment 6 bases; nucleotides outside the gene matches: 11. In germline, CDR1 is SEHNR, CDR2 FQNEAQ (reference sequence). CDR3 in DNA: TGTGCCAGCAGCATCGGACAGGGAGGAGAGAATGGCTACACCTTC. It specifies CASSIGQGGENGYTF.

The chain links TRBV19 to TRBJ2-3, with a possible D match to TRBD1 (6 bases). The germline CDR1 and CDR2 sequences are LNHDA and SQIVND (reference sequence). The CDR3 totals 17 residues. V lost 0 bases and J lost 2, with 15 bases in between. The CDR3: CASSIDGGTRFTDTQYF. The CDR3 DNA sequence: TGTGCCAGTAGTATAGACGGTGGGACACGTTTCACAGATACGCAGTATTTT.

V gene TRBV6-5 combines with J gene TRBJ2-7, with D possibly TRBD2 on 5 matching bases. This CDR3 contains 14 residues. The V gene's germline CDR1 is MNHEY and CDR2 SVGAGI. V was cut by 0 bases and J by 2 bases, with 8 bases left in between. CDR3 bases: TGTGCCAGCAGTTACTCGACGGGAACCTACGAGCAGTACTTC. This encodes CASSYSTGTYEQYF.

The chain carries TRBV15 and TRBJ1-2; TRBD1 agrees at 9 bases. V lost 3 bases to trimming and J lost 4 bases; unmatched junction nucleotides: 3. The CDR3 is 14 residues long. Per the germline V gene, CDR1 is LNHNV and CDR2 is YYDKDF (reference sequence). In DNA, the CDR3 is TGTGCCACCAGCAGTGACAGGGGGGGCTATGGCTACACCTTC. Protein: CATSSDRGGYGYTF.